This T cell receptor (beta chain) originates from a study of blood T cells in healthy people across ages. Study results and limitations: Estimated diversity that came from one million T cells was considered an underestimate.

From germline, CDR1 is SGHDT and CDR2 YYEEEE. This CDR3 has 15 amino acids. Total RNA, at least 6 micrograms per sample, came from PBMCs. Through a sample-barcoded 5' primer and a J-beta primer mix, a second PCR was run for roughly 7 to 11 cycles. MiXCR, applied by TCRdb to the 5' RACE reads, yields one record per CDR3 protein. The sample holds over a million distinct CDR3 sequences, roughly 60% seen once. Regarding this clonotype: No antigen is known for it.

The sequenced material came from blood. The TCR was taken from a man aged 18 to 29 in good health. V is TRBV5-6 and J is TRBJ2-7; possibly TRBD1 for D (6 bases). The assigned J gene may be wrong: the sequence end matches TRBJ2-5 better. Written as DNA, the CDR3 is TGTGCCAGCAGCCCTGGGGACACTAGAACCGAGACCCAGTACTTC. It translates to CASSPGDTRTETQYF.